Below, 23 T cell receptor beta chains from the same sample are listed, as sequenced in a study of blood T cells in healthy people across ages. A J-beta primer mix and a sample-barcoded 5' primer were used in a second PCR of about 7 to 12 cycles. TCRdb independently ran MiXCR on the 5' RACE reads; one entry per CDR3 protein. The table includes 650,000 to 700,000 distinct CDR3 sequences, about a third detected once. The source material was blood. These receptors were collected from a woman over 75 in good health.

This clonotype was seen at least ten times. The chain uses TRBV7-2 and TRBJ2-7; D gene ambiguous. The CDR3 has 15 amino acids. Between the trimmed V and J ends, which lost 5 bases and 3 bases, there was a span of 17 bases. Germline V CDR1 and CDR2: SGHTA, FQGNSA. CDR3 sequence: CASSIGNSDLYEQYF. As DNA, the CDR3 is TGTGCCAGCAGCATTGGGAACTCGGACCTCTACGAGCAGTACTTC.

Only a few counts were recorded for this clonotype. V is TRBV3-1 and J is TRBJ1-6; D gene ambiguous. CDR1 and CDR2 (germline): LGHDT, YNNKEL (reference sequence). The V and J ends lost 1 base and 14 bases respectively, with 21 bases between them. The CDR3 extends over 16 amino acids. In nucleotides, the CDR3 is TGTGCCAGCAGCCAAGGAACATGGCCGGGCTCAGACGCCCTCCACTTT. This translates into CASSQGTWPGSDALHF.

This clonotype was recorded at least ten times. The chain couples TRBV27 to TRBJ2-5; 11 bases align to TRBD1. The CDR3 is 15 amino acids. The J segment lost 4 bases and the V segment lost 3 bases, leaving 4 bases of the junction unmatched. Germline V CDR1 and CDR2: MNHEY, SMNVEV (reference sequence). The CDR3 region has the DNA TGTGCCAGCAGTTTTACCGGGACAGGGGGAGAGACCCAGTACTTC. As protein: CASSFTGTGGETQYF.

This clonotype was observed many times. The chain is built from TRBV6-2 or TRBV6-3 and TRBJ2-1; either TRBD1 or TRBD2 may fit D (6 bases each). V was trimmed by 4 bases and J by 10 bases, leaving 11 bases between them. This CDR3 has 12 residues. The germline CDR1 and CDR2 sequences are MNHEY and SVGEGT. This chain's CDR3 is CASSFGGREQFF. The CDR3 nucleotides read TGTGCCAGCAGTTTTGGGGGGCGAGAGCAGTTCTTC.

This clonotype was found a few times. The V call is TRBV28, the J call TRBJ2-5; D is undetermined. Germline CDR1 reads MDHEN; CDR2 reads SYDVKM. The length of the CDR3 is 14 residues. V dropped 5 bases and J dropped 11 bases, with 21 bases sitting between them. The CDR3 DNA is TGTGCCAGCAGTCCAGCCCCTACAGATGGTGAGCAGTACTTC. Amino acid sequence: CASSPAPTDGEQYF.

The CDR3 nucleotides read TGTGCCAGCAGCCATTTCGGGGGGGATGGCTACACCTTC. Protein: CASSHFGGDGYTF. The chain employs TRBV14 and TRBJ1-2, with D perhaps TRBD1 (5 bases). The CDR3 length is 13 residues. Germline V lookup: CDR1 SGHDN, CDR2 FVKESK. The germline V and J ends were trimmed by 3 bases and 6 bases, with 11 bases remaining between them.

This clonotype was recorded at least ten times. The rearrangement joins TRBV10-3 to TRBJ2-7; tentatively, D is TRBD1 (5 bases). CDR1 is ENHRY and CDR2 is SYGVKD in the germline V gene. V was clipped by 6 bases and J by 3 bases, with 18 bases between them. The CDR3 spans 15 residues. The CDR3 DNA follows: TGTGCCATCAGGGACACCCTAGGGTCAGGCTACGAGCAGTACTTC. It codes for CAIRDTLGSGYEQYF.

This clonotype came up many times. The V call is TRBV3-1, the J call TRBJ2-4; no firm D call. CDR1 LGHDT and CDR2 YNNKEL come from the germline V gene (reference sequence). There are 12 residues in the CDR3. V dropped 0 bases and J dropped 8 bases, with 5 bases sitting between them. CDR3 sequence reads: CASSQEMDIQYF. The CDR3 DNA reads TGTGCCAGCAGCCAAGAGATGGACATTCAGTACTTC. Drawing the rest from reference TRBV3-1 and TRBJ2-4, the complete variable domain is DTAVSQTPKYLVTQMGNDKSIKCEQNLGHDTMYWYKQDSKKFLKIMFSYNNKELIINETVPNRFSPKSPDKAHLNLHINSLELGDSAVYFCASSQEMDIQYFGAGTRLSVL.

At least ten counts were recorded for this clonotype. Since a much larger clone is just one base distant, this may be a read error. The J gene is TRBJ2-7, the V gene TRBV6-1; TRBD1 aligns across 9 bases. Germline loops: CDR1 MNHNS, CDR2 SASEGT. The CDR3 runs 14 residues. The V and J ends lost 6 bases and 4 bases, in that order; junction bases with no gene match: 7. CDR3 sequence reads: CASRVGTGWYEQYF. CDR3 coding DNA: TGTGCCAGCAGGGTCGGGACAGGGTGGTACGAGCAGTACTTC.

Of note for this clonotype: At one of its ends the junction is not consistent with the germline gene, which may arise from a read error. The chain recombines TRBV20-1 with TRBJ2-5; D may be TRBD2 (5 bases). The CDR3 is 12 residues long. Germline V gene data show CDR1 as DFQATT and CDR2 as SNEGSKA (reference sequence). CDR3 protein: CSTSAGQETQYF. In DNA form, the CDR3 reads TGCAGTACTAGTGCCGGACAAGAGACCCAGTACTTC.

CDR3 bases: TGTGCCAGCGGACCGACAGGTAGGGATCAGCCCCAGCATTTT. Its translation is CASGPTGRDQPQHF. The gene calls are TRBV6-2 or TRBV6-3 and TRBJ1-5, with D tentatively TRBD1 (6 bases). Deletions cut 8 bases from V and 5 bases from J, with 16 bases between. CDR3 length: 14 amino acids. Looked up from germline, CDR1 is MNHEY and CDR2 is SVGEGT.

This clonotype was seen ten or more times. J is TRBJ2-1 and V is TRBV3-1, with TRBD1 identical over 8 bases. CDR1 LGHDT and CDR2 YNNKEL come from the germline V gene (reference sequence). After removal of 0 bases from V and 2 bases from J, the junction contained 0 bases not matched to a gene. This CDR3 comprises 15 residues. CDR3 DNA: TGTGCCAGCAGCCAAGAGACAGGGGCCTACAATGAGCAGTTCTTC. Encoded protein: CASSQETGAYNEQFF.

About this clonotype itself: A much bigger clone sits one base away, suggesting this may be a read error. The chain links TRBV28 to TRBJ2-5, with 10 bases lining up with TRBD1. The CDR3 contains 16 residues. CDR1 MDHEN and CDR2 SYDVKM come from the germline V gene. V shed 4 bases and J 4 bases; nucleotides not matched to a gene: 9. The CDR3: CASSSIEGQGRETQYF. CDR3 coding DNA: TGTGCCAGCAGTTCTATAGAGGGACAGGGGAGAGAGACCCAGTACTTC.

This clonotype showed up many times. The chain combines TRBV6-5 with TRBJ1-2; D ambiguous. CDR1 and CDR2 from the germline V gene are MNHEY and SVGAGI. Trimming stripped 0 bases from V and 7 bases from J, with 12 bases between. This CDR3 has 14 amino acids. The CDR3 DNA is TGTGCCAGCAGTTACTCGTCTTCTTTGGGTGGCTACACCTTC. It translates to CASSYSSSLGGYTF.

In this sample, this clonotype turned up many times. CDR3 loop: CAISELRREDTQYF. DNA for the CDR3: TGTGCCATCAGTGAGTTGCGGAGAGAGGATACGCAGTATTTT. The chain uses TRBV10-3 and TRBJ2-3, with no clear D. V dropped 1 base and J dropped 6 bases, with 11 bases sitting between them. Germline lookup yields CDR1 ENHRY and CDR2 SYGVKD. This CDR3 is built from 14 residues.

This chain uses TRBV3-1 with TRBJ2-2; weak D call: TRBD1 (5 bases). The CDR3 sequence is 15 residues long. The germline V and J ends were trimmed by 3 bases and 5 bases, with 13 bases remaining between them. The germline V gene encodes CDR1 LGHDT and CDR2 YNNKEL (reference sequence). The CDR3 sequence: CASSQTRVYTGELFF. The DNA of the CDR3 is TGTGCCAGCAGCCAGACCAGGGTATATACCGGGGAGCTGTTTTTT.

This clonotype occurred many times. This chain connects TRBV7-2 to TRBJ2-3; 9 bases are a match to TRBD2. The CDR3 covers 15 residues. CDR1 is SGHTA, CDR2 FQGNSA, per germline. Trimming cost V 1 base and J 6 bases; bases outside gene matches: 5. This CDR3 reads CASSLEWRGGDTQYF. The CDR3 DNA is TGTGCCAGCAGCTTAGAGTGGCGGGGGGGGGATACGCAGTATTTT.

There are many counts of this clonotype. The J gene is TRBJ1-2, the V gene TRBV7-9, with 7 bases lining up with TRBD1. The CDR3 is 15 residues long. Germline assignment: CDR1 SEHNR and CDR2 FQNEAQ (reference sequence). After removal of 0 bases from V and 8 bases from J, the junction contained 9 bases not matched to a gene. The CDR3 loop reads CASSLALTGARGYTF. Written as DNA, the CDR3 is TGTGCCAGCAGCTTAGCGCTAACAGGGGCGCGGGGCTACACCTTC.

Details on this clonotype: At one end, the junction sequence differs from germline, possibly due to a read error. The V and J genes are TRBV4-2 and TRBJ1-4; maybe TRBD1 (6 bases). CDR3 length equals 16 residues. The germline CDR1 and CDR2 sequences are LGHNA and YNFKEQ. This CDR3 reads CASSQDPQGPREKRFF. The CDR3 bases are TGTGCCAGCAGCCAAGATCCCCAGGGGCCGCGCGAAAAACGGTTTTTT.

This rearrangement joins TRBV7-2 to TRBJ1-2, with 7 bases identical to TRBD1. After removal of 6 bases from V and 5 bases from J, the junction contained 15 bases not matched to a gene. The length of the CDR3 is 16 residues. Per germline, CDR1 SGHTA and CDR2 FQGNSA. DNA of the CDR3: TGTGCCAGCAGTACGCCCTGGGAAGGGGGCGATTATGGCTACACCTTC. Amino acid sequence: CASSTPWEGGDYGYTF.

This rearrangement joins TRBV20-1 to TRBJ1-2; weak D call: TRBD1 (6 bases). Germline V CDR1 and CDR2: DFQATT, SNEGSKA (reference sequence). CDR3 length: 15 amino acids. The V and J ends lost 1 base and 0 bases respectively, with 12 bases between them. The CDR3 DNA is TGCAGTGCTAGAGGTTTGGGACACCCTAACTATGGCTACACCTTC. This encodes CSARGLGHPNYGYTF.

The rearrangement joins TRBV6-6 to TRBJ2-5, with TRBD2 identical over 12 bases. V trimming: 6 bases; J trimming: 2 bases; junction bases outside the gene matches: 7. CDR1 and CDR2 (germline): MNHNY, SVGAGI (reference sequence). The CDR3 covers 16 residues. As DNA, the CDR3 is TGTGCCAGCAGGTCTCAAACTAGCGGGGGGCAAGAGACCCAGTACTTC. This encodes CASRSQTSGGQETQYF.

The gene calls are TRBV12-3 or TRBV12-4 and TRBJ2-4; D is perhaps TRBD2 (6 bases). The J call may be in error: the DNA end matches TRBJ2-7 better. The CDR3 length is 14 residues. The CDR3 region has the DNA TGTGCCAGCACCCAAGGGGAGGATACCTACGAGCAGTACTTC. Translated: CASTQGEDTYEQYF.